Following are 15 T cell receptor beta chains from one sample sequenced in a study of blood T cells in healthy people across ages. Using a J-beta primer mix together with a sample-barcoded 5' primer, a second PCR was run for 7 to 11 cycles. Via MiXCR, TCRdb re-called the 5' RACE reads, giving one row per CDR3 protein. The sample lists over a million distinct CDR3 sequences, less than 50% occurring once. The sequenced sample consisted of blood. The source is a woman aged 60-75 years in good health.

This clonotype was observed a few times. The DNA of the CDR3 is TGCAGCGCCATACCGACTAGTAGTGTATACAATGAGCAGTTCTTC. This translates into CSAIPTSSVYNEQFF. J is TRBJ2-1 and V is TRBV29-1; D may be TRBD2 (6 bases). Germline assignment: CDR1 SQVTM and CDR2 ANQGSEA. The ends were cut back, 7 bases at V and 4 bases at J, with 20 bases in the middle. The CDR3 length is 15 residues.

The V and J genes are TRBV4-1 and TRBJ2-3; D is ambiguous. The CDR3 runs to 15 residues. Germline CDR1 is MGHRA and CDR2 is YSYEKL. Trimming stripped 1 base from V and 3 bases from J, with 11 bases between. CDR3 protein: CASSQGLMRTDTQYF. CDR3 in DNA: TGCGCCAGCAGCCAAGGGTTAATGAGGACAGATACGCAGTATTTT.

This clonotype was detected a few times. The rearrangement links TRBV9 to TRBJ2-1; maybe TRBD2 (5 bases). The germline V and J ends were trimmed by 3 bases and 8 bases, with 12 bases remaining between them. Germline CDR1 is SGDLS and CDR2 is YYNGEE. The CDR3 is 13 residues long. The CDR3 protein is CASSGSPSHEQFF. The CDR3 region has the DNA TGTGCCAGCAGCGGAAGTCCTAGCCATGAGCAGTTCTTC. Full variable domain (rest looked up from reference TRBV9 and TRBJ2-1): DSGVTQTPKHLITATGQRVTLRCSPRSGDLSVYWYQQSLDQGLQFLIQYYNGEERAKGNILERFSAQQFPDLHSELNLSSLELGDSALYFCASSGSPSHEQFFGPGTRLTVL.

This clonotype has just a few counts. J is TRBJ2-5 and V is TRBV6-6; TRBD2 agrees at 8 bases. The assigned J gene may be wrong: the sequence end matches TRBJ2-7 better. The CDR3 runs 13 residues. Per the germline V gene, CDR1 is MNHNY and CDR2 is SVGAGI (reference sequence). The CDR3 DNA sequence: TGTGCCAGCCTCCGGACGGGGGGGAGCGAGCAGTACTTC. Encoded protein: CASLRTGGSEQYF.

For this clonotype: A much larger clone differs from this one at a single base, so this may be a read error. This sequence joins TRBV20-1 and TRBJ2-7, with D perhaps TRBD1 (6 bases). Germline-derived CDR1 and CDR2 are DFQATT and SNEGSKA (reference sequence). Trimming left V 3 bases short and J 6 bases short, with 18 bases between. The CDR3 has 14 residues. CDR3 in amino acids: CSARRAGDHCEQYF. CDR3 nucleotides: TGCAGTGCTAGGAGAGCAGGGGACCACTGCGAGCAGTACTTC.

The V call is TRBV4-1, the J call TRBJ2-2, with TRBD2 identical over 8 bases. Unmatched junction bases numbered 3, after V lost 0 bases and J lost 6 bases. The CDR3 runs to 15 residues. The V gene's germline CDR1 is MGHRA and CDR2 YSYEKL. The CDR3 protein is CASSQDREGAGELFF. As DNA, the CDR3 is TGCGCCAGCAGCCAAGATCGGGAGGGTGCCGGGGAGCTGTTTTTT.

This clonotype was found a few times. The chain couples TRBV6-6 to TRBJ1-5, with D maybe TRBD1 (6 bases). V lost 4 bases, J lost 2 bases, and 9 bases lay in between. The CDR3 length is 14 residues. From germline, CDR1 is MNHNY and CDR2 SVGAGI (reference sequence). For the CDR3, the DNA is TGTGCCAGCAGTTCCTCAGGGGGCAATCAGCCCCAGCATTTT. This encodes CASSSSGGNQPQHF.

This chain joins TRBV6-1 and TRBJ2-6; TRBD2 is a possible D gene (5 bases). Per the germline V gene, CDR1 is MNHNS and CDR2 is SASEGT. Trimming removed 2 bases from V and 0 bases from J, with 8 bases in between. The CDR3 spans 16 residues. CDR3 coding DNA: TGTGCCAGCAGTGAACGTCGGGACTCTGGGGCCAACGTCCTGACTTTC. Translating gives CASSERRDSGANVLTF.

The chain carries TRBV10-3 and TRBJ2-7, with 10 bases lining up with TRBD1. This CDR3 is 16 amino acids long. V lost 0 bases to trimming and J lost 5 bases; unmatched junction nucleotides: 7. Germline CDR1 and CDR2: ENHRY and SYGVKD. CDR3 loop: CAISESWTGGFNEQYF. The CDR3 DNA reads as TGTGCCATCAGTGAGTCTTGGACAGGGGGTTTCAACGAGCAGTACTTC.

The rearrangement links TRBV5-6 to TRBJ2-1, with TRBD2 matching 14 bases. With 4 bases clipped from V and 13 bases from J, the junction kept 19 bases outside the gene matches. The CDR3 runs to 18 residues. Germline lookup yields CDR1 SGHDT and CDR2 YYEEEE. The CDR3 DNA reads TGTGCCAGCAGCCCGGTAGGGACTAGCGGGAGAGGCCAAGAGACCCAGTTCTTC. It encodes CASSPVGTSGRGQETQFF.

In its sample, this clonotype was seen many times. The V call is TRBV12-3 or TRBV12-4, the J call TRBJ1-6; weak D call: TRBD1 (5 bases). The V end lost 5 bases, the J end lost 6 bases, and 14 bases lay between the germline ends. The CDR3 runs 15 residues. DNA of the CDR3: TGTGCCAGCAGTGGGGGTGGGACGGCTAATTCACCCCTCCACTTT. As protein: CASSGGGTANSPLHF.

In the case of this clonotype: A much more abundant neighbour one base away suggests this may be a read error. This chain connects TRBV12-3 or TRBV12-4 to TRBJ2-1; 10 bases align to TRBD2. The length of the CDR3 is 15 residues. The V gene end was trimmed by 6 bases and the J gene end by 5 bases; junction bases not matched to a gene: 7. The CDR3 is CASSLAGDPHNEQFF. CDR3 in DNA: TGTGCCAGCAGCCTAGCGGGAGACCCCCACAATGAGCAGTTCTTC.

The chain carries TRBV12-3 or TRBV12-4 and TRBJ1-1; no definite D call. The CDR3 has 14 amino acids. Trimming cost V 6 bases and J 8 bases, with 19 bases left between them. The DNA for the CDR3 is TGTGCCAGCAGGCTCTCAATCCCGGCCGAGGAAGCTTTCTTT. This sequence encodes CASRLSIPAEEAFF.

This clonotype was observed a few times. CDR3 sequence reads: CSASQGSNQPQHF. Here the CDR3 DNA reads TGCAGTGCGTCACAGGGTAGCAATCAGCCCCAGCATTTT. The rearrangement joins TRBV20-1 to TRBJ1-5, with D perhaps matching TRBD1 (6 bases). From germline, CDR1 is DFQATT and CDR2 SNEGSKA (reference sequence). This CDR3 comprises 13 residues. Trimming shortened V by 6 bases and J by 0 bases, and 9 bases separated the two germline ends.

This clonotype was observed a handful of times. This chain uses TRBV4-1 with TRBJ2-3; no clear D. This CDR3 is 16 amino acids long. CDR1 is MGHRA, CDR2 YSYEKL, per germline. V lost 0 bases to trimming and J lost 4 bases, with 14 bases between them. This CDR3 is CASSQDPTWSADTQYF. CDR3 in DNA: TGCGCCAGCAGCCAAGATCCCACCTGGAGTGCAGATACGCAGTATTTT.